This T cell receptor (beta chain) was captured by sequencing in a study of blood T cell repertoires in COVID-19. The CDR3 runs to 11 residues. V was pared by 6 bases and J by 4 bases, with 10 bases between. CDR1 and CDR2 (germline): SQVTM, ANQGSEA. Produced via immunoSEQ multiplex PCR; TCRdb's table is partial and in-frame only. This table has roughly 300,000 clones, about 80% appearing once. The material sequenced was peripheral blood. The TCR originated in a woman aged 50 to 60 who had recovered from COVID-19. The rearrangement uses TRBV29-1 and TRBJ2-7; TRBD1 is a possible D gene (6 bases). The chain's CDR3 is CSVRTVYEQYF. The CDR3 region has the DNA TGCAGCGTAAGGACAGTTTACGAGCAGTACTTC.